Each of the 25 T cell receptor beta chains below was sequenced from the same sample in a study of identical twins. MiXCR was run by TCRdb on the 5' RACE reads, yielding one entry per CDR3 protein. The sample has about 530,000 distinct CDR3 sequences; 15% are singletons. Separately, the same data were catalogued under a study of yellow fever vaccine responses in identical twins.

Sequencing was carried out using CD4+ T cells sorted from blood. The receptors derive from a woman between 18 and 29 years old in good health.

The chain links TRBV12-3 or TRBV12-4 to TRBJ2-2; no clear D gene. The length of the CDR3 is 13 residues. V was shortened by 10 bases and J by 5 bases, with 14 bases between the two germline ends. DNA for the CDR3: TGTGCCACCAAACCGTGGTTGACCGGGGAGCTGTTTTTT. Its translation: CATKPWLTGELFF.

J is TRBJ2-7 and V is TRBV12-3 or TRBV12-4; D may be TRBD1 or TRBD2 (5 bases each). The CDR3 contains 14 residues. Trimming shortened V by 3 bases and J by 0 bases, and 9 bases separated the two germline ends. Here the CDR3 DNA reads TGTGCCAGCAGTTTGAGTGGGACCTCCTACGAGCAGTACGTC. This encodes CASSLSGTSYEQYV.

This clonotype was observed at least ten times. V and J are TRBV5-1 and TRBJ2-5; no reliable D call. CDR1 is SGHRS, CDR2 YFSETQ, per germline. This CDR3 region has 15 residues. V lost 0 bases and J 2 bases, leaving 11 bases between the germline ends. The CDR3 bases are TGCGCCAGCAGCTTGGCCGGACGGAATCAAGAGACCCAGTACTTC. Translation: CASSLAGRNQETQYF.

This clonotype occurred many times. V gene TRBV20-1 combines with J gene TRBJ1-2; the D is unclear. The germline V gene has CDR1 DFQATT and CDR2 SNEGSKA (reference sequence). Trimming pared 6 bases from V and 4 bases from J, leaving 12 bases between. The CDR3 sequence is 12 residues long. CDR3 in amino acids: CSADGLIYGYTF. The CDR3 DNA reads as TGCAGTGCCGACGGACTCATCTATGGCTACACCTTC.

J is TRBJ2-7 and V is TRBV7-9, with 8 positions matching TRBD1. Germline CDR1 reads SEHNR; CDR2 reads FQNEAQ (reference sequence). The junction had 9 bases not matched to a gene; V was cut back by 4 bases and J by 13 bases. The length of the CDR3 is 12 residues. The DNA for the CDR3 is TGTGCCAGCAGCTCACCAGGGGGCGTGGGATACTTC. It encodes CASSSPGGVGYF.

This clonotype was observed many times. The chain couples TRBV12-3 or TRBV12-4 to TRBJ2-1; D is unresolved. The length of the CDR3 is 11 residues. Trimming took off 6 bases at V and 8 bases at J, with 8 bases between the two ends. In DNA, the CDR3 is TGTGCCAGCAGCCTGGGTCATGAGCAGTTCTTC. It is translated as CASSLGHEQFF.

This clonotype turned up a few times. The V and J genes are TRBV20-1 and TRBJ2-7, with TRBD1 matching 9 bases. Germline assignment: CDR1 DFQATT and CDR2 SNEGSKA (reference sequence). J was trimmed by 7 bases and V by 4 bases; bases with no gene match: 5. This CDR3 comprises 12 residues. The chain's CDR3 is CSAKGQGREQYV. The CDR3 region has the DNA TGCAGTGCTAAAGGACAGGGGCGGGAGCAGTACGTC.

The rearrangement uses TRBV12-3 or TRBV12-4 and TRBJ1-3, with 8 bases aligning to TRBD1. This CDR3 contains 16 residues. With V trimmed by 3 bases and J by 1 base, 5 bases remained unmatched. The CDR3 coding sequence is TGTGCCAGCAGTTTTTCCGACAGGGGATCTGGAAACACCATATATTTT. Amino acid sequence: CASSFSDRGSGNTIYF.

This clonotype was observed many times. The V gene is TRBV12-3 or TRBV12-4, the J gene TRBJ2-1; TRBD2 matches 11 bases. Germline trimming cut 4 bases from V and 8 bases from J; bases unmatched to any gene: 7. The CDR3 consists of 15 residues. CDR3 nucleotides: TGTGCCAGCAGTTACCTTACTAGCGGGAGCTATGAGCAGTTCTTC. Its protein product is CASSYLTSGSYEQFF.

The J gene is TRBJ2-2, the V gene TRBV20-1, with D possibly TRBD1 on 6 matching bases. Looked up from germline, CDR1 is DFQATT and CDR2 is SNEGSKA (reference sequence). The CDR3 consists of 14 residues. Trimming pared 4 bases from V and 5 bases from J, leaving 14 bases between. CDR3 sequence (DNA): TGCAGTGCTAATGGTCAGGGGTTAACCGGGGAGCTGTTTTTT. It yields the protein CSANGQGLTGELFF.

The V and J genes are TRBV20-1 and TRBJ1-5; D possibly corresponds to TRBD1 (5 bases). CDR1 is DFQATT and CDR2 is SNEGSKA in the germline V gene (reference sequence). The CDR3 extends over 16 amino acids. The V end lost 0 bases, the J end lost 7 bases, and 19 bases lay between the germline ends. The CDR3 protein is CSARDQSWQGGQPQHF. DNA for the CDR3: TGCAGTGCTAGAGATCAAAGTTGGCAGGGCGGCCAGCCCCAGCATTTT.

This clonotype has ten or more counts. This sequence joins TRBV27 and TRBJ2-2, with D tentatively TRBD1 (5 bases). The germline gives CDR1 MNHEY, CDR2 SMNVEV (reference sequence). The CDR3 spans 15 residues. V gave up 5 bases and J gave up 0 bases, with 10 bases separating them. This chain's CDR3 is CASSPTGANTGELFF. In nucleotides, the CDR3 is TGTGCCAGCAGTCCCACAGGAGCGAACACCGGGGAGCTGTTTTTT.

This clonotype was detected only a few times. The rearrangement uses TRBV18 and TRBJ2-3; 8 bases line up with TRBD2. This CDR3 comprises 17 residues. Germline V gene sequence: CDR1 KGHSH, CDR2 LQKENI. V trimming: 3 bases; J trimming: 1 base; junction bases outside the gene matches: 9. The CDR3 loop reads CASSPARELAGTDTQYF. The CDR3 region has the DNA TGTGCCAGCTCACCGGCTCGCGAACTAGCGGGCACAGATACGCAGTATTTT.

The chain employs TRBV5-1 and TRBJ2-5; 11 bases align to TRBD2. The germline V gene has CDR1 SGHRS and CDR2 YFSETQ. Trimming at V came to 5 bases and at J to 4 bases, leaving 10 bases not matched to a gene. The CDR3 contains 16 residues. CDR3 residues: CASSPLLAGGGETQYF. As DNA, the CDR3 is TGCGCCAGCAGTCCGTTGTTAGCGGGAGGGGGAGAGACCCAGTACTTC.

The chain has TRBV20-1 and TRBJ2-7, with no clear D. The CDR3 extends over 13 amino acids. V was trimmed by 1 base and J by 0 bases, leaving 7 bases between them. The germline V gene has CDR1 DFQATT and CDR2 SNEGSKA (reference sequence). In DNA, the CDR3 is TGCAGTGCTAGAGTTGGGTACTCCTACGAGCAGTACTTC. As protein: CSARVGYSYEQYF.

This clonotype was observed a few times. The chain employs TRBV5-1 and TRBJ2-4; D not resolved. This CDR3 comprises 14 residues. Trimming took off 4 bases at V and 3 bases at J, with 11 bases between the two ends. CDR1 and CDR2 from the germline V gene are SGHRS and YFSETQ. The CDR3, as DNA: TGCGCCAGCAGCGACCTGGGTTACAAAAACATTCAGTACTTC. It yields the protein CASSDLGYKNIQYF.

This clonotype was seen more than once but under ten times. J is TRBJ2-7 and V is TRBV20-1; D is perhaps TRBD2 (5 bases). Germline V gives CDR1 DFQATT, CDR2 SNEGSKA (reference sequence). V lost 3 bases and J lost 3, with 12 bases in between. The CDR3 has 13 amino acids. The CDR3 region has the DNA TGCAGTGCTAGCCTGGCCGGGAACTACGAGCAGTACTTC. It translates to CSASLAGNYEQYF.

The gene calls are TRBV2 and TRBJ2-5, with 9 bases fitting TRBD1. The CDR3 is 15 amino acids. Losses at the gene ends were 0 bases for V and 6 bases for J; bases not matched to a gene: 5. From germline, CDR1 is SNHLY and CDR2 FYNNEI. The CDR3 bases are TGTGCCAGCAGTGAAGCCGGGACAGGGTTTCAGACCCAGTACTTC. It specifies CASSEAGTGFQTQYF.

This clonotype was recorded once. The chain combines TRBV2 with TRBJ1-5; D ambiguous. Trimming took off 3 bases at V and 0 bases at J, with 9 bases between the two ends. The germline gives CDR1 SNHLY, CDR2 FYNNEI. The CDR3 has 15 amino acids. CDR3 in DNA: TGTGCCAGCAGTGAGATGCAGTATAGCAATCAGCCCCAGCATTTT. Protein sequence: CASSEMQYSNQPQHF.

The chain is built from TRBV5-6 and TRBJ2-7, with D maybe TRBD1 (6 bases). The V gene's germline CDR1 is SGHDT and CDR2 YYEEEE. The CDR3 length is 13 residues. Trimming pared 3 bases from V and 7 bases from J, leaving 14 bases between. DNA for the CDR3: TGTGCCAGCAGCTCCCGGACAGTGGGAGAGCAGTACGTC. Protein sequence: CASSSRTVGEQYV.

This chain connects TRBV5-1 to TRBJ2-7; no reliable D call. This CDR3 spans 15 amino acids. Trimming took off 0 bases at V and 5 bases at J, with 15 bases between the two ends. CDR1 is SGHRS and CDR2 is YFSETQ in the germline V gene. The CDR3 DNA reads TGCGCCAGCAGCTTGGGGTCCTCTGAGAGCCACGAGCAGTACTTC. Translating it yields CASSLGSSESHEQYF.

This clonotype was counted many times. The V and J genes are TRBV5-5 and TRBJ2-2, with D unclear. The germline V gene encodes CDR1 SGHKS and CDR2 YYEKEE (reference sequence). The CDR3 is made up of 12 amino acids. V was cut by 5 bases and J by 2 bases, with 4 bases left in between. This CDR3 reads CASRRNTGELFF. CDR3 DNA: TGTGCCAGCAGGCGTAACACCGGGGAGCTGTTTTTT.

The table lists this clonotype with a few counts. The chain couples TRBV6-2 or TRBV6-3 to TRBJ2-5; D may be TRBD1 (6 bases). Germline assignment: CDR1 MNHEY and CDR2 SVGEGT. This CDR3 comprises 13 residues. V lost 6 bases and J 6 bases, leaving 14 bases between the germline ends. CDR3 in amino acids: CASRATGQKTQYF. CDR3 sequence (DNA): TGTGCCAGCAGGGCGACAGGTCAGAAGACCCAGTACTTC.

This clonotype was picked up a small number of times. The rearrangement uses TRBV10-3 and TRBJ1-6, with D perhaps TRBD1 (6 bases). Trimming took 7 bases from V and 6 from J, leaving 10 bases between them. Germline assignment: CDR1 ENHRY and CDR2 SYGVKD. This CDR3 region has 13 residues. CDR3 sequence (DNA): TGTGCCATCACCCGGGACATTAATTCACCCCTCCACTTT. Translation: CAITRDINSPLHF.

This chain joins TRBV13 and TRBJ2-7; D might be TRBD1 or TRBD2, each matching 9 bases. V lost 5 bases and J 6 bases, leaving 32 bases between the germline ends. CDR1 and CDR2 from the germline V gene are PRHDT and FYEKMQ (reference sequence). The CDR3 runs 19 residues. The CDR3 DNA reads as TGTGCCAGCAGCCCGGGACAGGGCTCCGGCGGGAGGGAGGTGGGCGAGCAGTACTTC. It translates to CASSPGQGSGGREVGEQYF.